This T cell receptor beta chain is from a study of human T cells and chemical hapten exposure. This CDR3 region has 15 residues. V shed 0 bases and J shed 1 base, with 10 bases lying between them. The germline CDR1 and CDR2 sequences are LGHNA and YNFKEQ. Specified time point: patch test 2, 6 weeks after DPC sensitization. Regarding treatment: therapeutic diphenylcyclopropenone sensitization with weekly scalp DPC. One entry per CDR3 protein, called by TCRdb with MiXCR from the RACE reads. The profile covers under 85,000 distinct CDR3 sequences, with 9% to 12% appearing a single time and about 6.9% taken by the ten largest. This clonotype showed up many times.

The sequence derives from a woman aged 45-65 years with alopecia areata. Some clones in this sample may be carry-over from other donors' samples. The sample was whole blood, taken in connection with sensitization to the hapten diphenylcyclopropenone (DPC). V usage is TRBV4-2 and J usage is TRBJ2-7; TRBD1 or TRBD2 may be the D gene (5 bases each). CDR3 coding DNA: TGTGCCAGCAGCCAAGAACGGGACGGATCCTACGAGCAGTACTTC. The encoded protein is CASSQERDGSYEQYF.